Listed here is a single T cell receptor (beta chain). What it binds is unknown. This specimen belongs to a study of CD8+ T cells in alopecia areata. Whole-study findings and limits: In lesional scalp, particularly from alopecia totalis/universalis, clonality was higher than in normal scalp. For baseline CD8+ expansion, any link to response stays uncertain with one nonresponder. Scalp specimens additionally yield sequences from normal skin's resident alphabeta T cells. Clarity of TCR sharing across patients fell short of that in mice, possibly HLA-related.

The treatment here: oral pan-JAK inhibitor, 5-10 mg twice daily. cDNA reverse transcribed from extracted RNA served as the sequencing template. Assay used: immunoSEQ multiplex PCR; TCRdb lists only in-frame clones, some missing. This sample has 150,000 to 200,000 clones; 60% to 70% occur once, and the top ten carry roughly 3.3%. V was clipped by 7 bases and J by 6 bases, with 6 bases between them. The CDR3 covers 10 residues. Germline loops: CDR1 MNHNS, CDR2 SASEGT. The genes are TRBV6-1 and TRBJ1-1; D might be TRBD1 (6 bases). The source is a human donor with alopecia areata. Sequenced here: CD4+ T cells sorted from blood, sampled at week 4, from a patient treated with tofacitinib. The CDR3 DNA follows: TGTGCCAGCACAGGGGCTGAAGCTTTCTTT. Residues: CASTGAEAFF.